This passage covers 21 T cell receptor beta chains from one sample sequenced in a study of T cell repertoires in cytomegalovirus infection. TCRdb fed the reads into MiXCR, producing one record per CDR3 protein. The sample consists of about 530,000 distinct CDR3 sequences, more than 25% of them appearing once. Sample: PBMCs. These receptors originate from a human donor in good health (CMV status not recorded). Some clones in this sample may be carry-over from other donors' samples.

This chain joins TRBV11-3 and TRBJ1-2, with TRBD1 identical over 7 bases. V was clipped by 0 bases and J by 6 bases; unmatched bases: 28. The V gene's germline CDR1 is SGHNT and CDR2 YENEEA. This CDR3 contains 22 residues. The CDR3, as DNA: TGTGCCAGCAGCTTAGACCGATTTTTCGACTTAGGGTCGACAGGGCCCCTTAATGGCTACACCTTC. It codes for CASSLDRFFDLGSTGPLNGYTF.

The chain carries TRBV28 and TRBJ1-1, with 10 bases fitting TRBD1. The germline V gene has CDR1 MDHEN and CDR2 SYDVKM. The CDR3 contains 13 residues. V lost 8 bases, J lost 12 bases, and 12 bases stayed unmatched. CDR3 in DNA: TGTGCCAGCCCGGATAGGACAGGGGGTTGGACTTTCTTT. It encodes CASPDRTGGWTFF.

This clonotype appeared once. The chain recombines TRBV7-9 with TRBJ2-3; D is unclear. Trimming took 5 bases from V and 2 from J, leaving 17 bases between them. The length of the CDR3 is 16 residues. Germline CDR1 SEHNR, CDR2 FQNEAQ (reference sequence). The CDR3 bases are TGTGCCAGCAGCATTAATCATCGGTTGTACACAGATACGCAGTATTTT. Translated: CASSINHRLYTDTQYF.

This clonotype was observed a few times. The rearrangement uses TRBV11-2 and TRBJ2-1, with unresolved D. This CDR3 has 16 amino acids. Germline V gene lookup returns CDR1 SGHAT and CDR2 FQNNGV. Deletions cut 4 bases from V and 2 bases from J, with 15 bases between. The CDR3, as DNA: TGTGCCAGCAGCTCAACCGGGTCCACCGCCTACAATGAGCAGTTCTTC. Encoded protein: CASSSTGSTAYNEQFF. Using reference TRBV11-2 and TRBJ2-1 for the parts outside the CDR3, the full variable domain is EAGVAQSPRYKIIEKRQSVAFWCNPISGHATLYWYQQILGQGPKLLIQFQNNGVVDDSQLPKDRFSAERLKGVDSTLKIQPAKLEDSAVYLCASSSTGSTAYNEQFFGPGTRLTVL.

This clonotype came up a few times. V usage is TRBV4-3 and J usage is TRBJ2-7; D not resolved. This CDR3 has 13 residues. The germline CDR1 and CDR2 sequences are LGHNA and YSLEER. V dropped 0 bases and J dropped 5 bases, with 8 bases sitting between them. CDR3 DNA sequence: TGCGCCAGCAGCCAAGATCTAGGGAACGAGCAGTACTTC. The encoded protein is CASSQDLGNEQYF.

V gene TRBV4-1 combines with J gene TRBJ2-3; D unresolved. CDR1 MGHRA and CDR2 YSYEKL come from the germline V gene. V was pared by 3 bases and J by 1 base, with 8 bases between. This CDR3 has 14 residues. The CDR3 DNA sequence: TGCGCCAGCAGCCACAGCCAGGGCACAGATACGCAGTATTTT. Translating gives CASSHSQGTDTQYF.

This clonotype was found a few times. V is TRBV7-2 and J is TRBJ2-1; 13 bases match TRBD2. CDR3 length: 19 amino acids. J lost 10 bases, V lost 1 base, and 16 bases had no gene match. Germline V gives CDR1 SGHTA, CDR2 FQGNSA. CDR3 sequence: CASSLDSGLAGARFSEQFF. CDR3 DNA sequence: TGTGCCAGCAGCTTAGATTCCGGACTAGCGGGAGCCAGATTCTCCGAGCAGTTCTTC.

The V gene is TRBV10-2, the J gene TRBJ2-7; 10 nucleotides line up with TRBD1. V trimming: 8 bases; J trimming: 1 base; junction bases outside the gene matches: 8. This CDR3 contains 15 residues. The germline CDR1 and CDR2 sequences are WSHSY and SAAADI. The CDR3 loop reads CASLLRQGASYEQYV. The CDR3 nucleotides are TGCGCCAGCCTATTAAGACAGGGGGCATCCTACGAGCAGTACGTC.

V is TRBV27 and J is TRBJ2-1, with TRBD2 as a possible D gene (5 bases). The CDR3 consists of 16 residues. V dropped 6 bases and J dropped 3 bases, with 18 bases sitting between them. CDR1 MNHEY and CDR2 SMNVEV come from the germline V gene (reference sequence). For the CDR3, the DNA is TGTGCCAGCAGCCTAGTAAATAGCGTGAACTACAATGAGCAGTTCTTC. It translates to CASSLVNSVNYNEQFF.

The chain carries TRBV24-1 and TRBJ2-5, with 8 nucleotides matching TRBD1. Germline assignment: CDR1 KGHDR and CDR2 SFDVKD. Trimming at V came to 1 base and at J to 5 bases, leaving 5 bases not matched to a gene. The CDR3 runs to 15 residues. CDR3 amino acids: CATSDFRGPEETQYF. The CDR3 DNA reads TGTGCCACCAGTGATTTCAGGGGGCCAGAGGAGACCCAGTACTTC.

This chain links TRBV5-1 with TRBJ1-6, with D perhaps TRBD1 (6 bases). The V end was cut by 4 bases, the J end by 11 bases, with 10 bases between. Germline V CDR1 and CDR2: SGHRS, YFSETQ. The CDR3 sequence is 12 residues long. The DNA for the CDR3 is TGCGCCAGCAGCCCAGGGGAGGCACCCCTCCACTTT. It is translated as CASSPGEAPLHF. Filled out from reference TRBV5-1 and TRBJ1-6, the complete variable domain reads KAGVTQTPRYLIKTRGQQVTLSCSPISGHRSVSWYQQTPGQGLQFLFEYFSETQRNKGNFPGRFSGRQFSNSRSEMNVSTLELGDSALYLCASSPGEAPLHFGNGTRLTVT.

This clonotype was observed many times. The chain joins TRBV7-2 to TRBJ1-2; 9 nucleotides line up with TRBD1. From germline, CDR1 is SGHTA and CDR2 FQGNSA. Unmatched junction bases numbered 8, after V lost 4 bases and J lost 8 bases. The CDR3 spans 14 residues. The CDR3 spells CASSSGQGLIGYTF. CDR3 bases: TGTGCCAGCAGCTCGGGACAGGGATTGATCGGCTACACCTTC.

The chain couples TRBV6-6 to TRBJ2-5; TRBD1 agrees at 8 bases. The J segment lost 4 bases and the V segment lost 5 bases, leaving 9 bases of the junction unmatched. This CDR3 has 15 residues. Germline CDR1 reads MNHNY; CDR2 reads SVGAGI (reference sequence). In DNA, the CDR3 is TGTGCCAGCAGTCCTGCGGACAGGGAACGAGAGACCCAGTACTTC. Its protein is CASSPADRERETQYF.

This clonotype was observed a few times. The V and J genes are TRBV7-9 and TRBJ1-6; the D is unclear. The V gene lost 5 bases and the J gene lost 6 bases, with 14 bases spanning the gap. There are 15 residues in the CDR3. Germline V gene lookup returns CDR1 SEHNR and CDR2 FQNEAQ (reference sequence). The CDR3 DNA sequence: TGTGCCAGCAGCGTCCTGAGCCCTTTTAATTCACCCCTCCACTTT. Encoded protein: CASSVLSPFNSPLHF.

V is TRBV7-7 and J is TRBJ2-3; the D call may be TRBD1 or TRBD2 (6 bases each). The CDR3 sequence is 15 residues long. V lost 2 bases to trimming and J lost 1 base, with 10 bases between them. Germline lookup yields CDR1 SSHAT and CDR2 FNYEAQ (reference sequence). CDR3 in amino acids: CASSLTGAGTDTQYF. The CDR3 bases are TGTGCCAGCAGCTTAACGGGGGCCGGCACAGATACGCAGTATTTT.

This clonotype was counted at least ten times. The chain uses TRBV7-2 and TRBJ1-2, with a possible D match to TRBD1 (5 bases). V was cut by 0 bases and J by 7 bases, with 18 bases left in between. This CDR3 is 16 amino acids long. Germline lookup yields CDR1 SGHTA and CDR2 FQGNSA. In DNA form, the CDR3 reads TGTGCCAGCAGCTTAGCTACGGGGCCCACGGGAGGTGGCTACACCTTC. Translating it yields CASSLATGPTGGGYTF.

The genes are TRBV2 and TRBJ1-1; D unclear. This CDR3 contains 13 residues. Trimming took 4 bases from V and 0 from J, leaving 6 bases between them. Germline lookup yields CDR1 SNHLY and CDR2 FYNNEI. The CDR3 loop reads CASSGVLNTEAFF. The CDR3 DNA sequence: TGTGCCAGCAGTGGGGTCCTGAACACTGAAGCTTTCTTT.

The chain employs TRBV10-1 and TRBJ2-3; D is unclear. The CDR3 contains 12 residues. Germline V gives CDR1 WNHNN, CDR2 SYGVQD (reference sequence). With 2 bases removed from V and 6 bases from J, the gap between germline ends came to 6 bases. For the CDR3, the DNA is TGCGCCAGCAGTGAGCGTGGGGATACGCAGTATTTT. Translated, it gives CASSERGDTQYF.

This clonotype was seen more than once but under ten times. V gene TRBV6-2 or TRBV6-3 combines with J gene TRBJ2-1, with 7 bases lining up with TRBD2. Germline lookup yields CDR1 MNHEY and CDR2 SVGEGT. V was clipped by 2 bases and J by 2 bases; unmatched bases: 3. CDR3 size: 15 residues. The CDR3 loop is CASSYVGLAYNEQFF. CDR3 coding DNA: TGTGCCAGCAGTTACGTTGGACTAGCCTACAATGAGCAGTTCTTC.

This chain connects TRBV28 to TRBJ2-7; D remains ambiguous. The CDR3 length is 14 residues. V lost 3 bases and J 1 base, leaving 10 bases between the germline ends. The germline V gene encodes CDR1 MDHEN and CDR2 SYDVKM. This CDR3 reads CASSLANWSYEQYF. The CDR3 bases are TGTGCCAGCAGTTTGGCGAACTGGTCCTACGAGCAGTACTTC. Supplemented by reference TRBV28 and TRBJ2-7, the full variable domain reads DVKVTQSSRYLVKRTGEKVFLECVQDMDHENMFWYRQDPGLGLRLIYFSYDVKMKEKGDIPEGYSVSREKKERFSLILESASTNQTSMYLCASSLANWSYEQYFGPGTRLTVT.

This clonotype was counted ten times or more. The rearrangement uses TRBV7-2 and TRBJ2-2; 8 nucleotides agree with TRBD2. The ends lost 3 bases at V and 5 bases at J; junction bases unmatched: 5. Germline assignment: CDR1 SGHTA and CDR2 FQGNSA. The CDR3 has 15 residues. The DNA of the CDR3 is TGTGCCAGCAGCTTCTTCGCTAGCGGGACCGGGGAGCTGTTTTTT. Its translation: CASSFFASGTGELFF.